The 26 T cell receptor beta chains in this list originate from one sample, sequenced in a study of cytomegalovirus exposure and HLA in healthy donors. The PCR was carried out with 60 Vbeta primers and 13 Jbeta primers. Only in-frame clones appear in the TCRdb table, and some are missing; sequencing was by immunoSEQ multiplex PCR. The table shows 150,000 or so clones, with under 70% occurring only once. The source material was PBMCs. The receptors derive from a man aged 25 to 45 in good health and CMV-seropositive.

CDR3 bases: TGTGCCAGTAGTTACTCAACTAGCCCGGTTTACGAGCAGTACTTC. It specifies CASSYSTSPVYEQYF. This chain links TRBV19 with TRBJ2-7; maybe TRBD2 (6 bases). Trimming removed 5 bases at V and 4 bases at J, with 18 bases between. CDR1 and CDR2 from the germline V gene are LNHDA and SQIVND (reference sequence). This CDR3 has 15 amino acids. The whole variable domain, filled in from reference TRBV19 and TRBJ2-7, reads DGGITQSPKYLFRKEGQNVTLSCEQNLNHDAMYWYRQDPGQGLRLIYYSQIVNDFQKGDIAEGYSVSREKKESFPLTVTSAQKNPTAFYLCASSYSTSPVYEQYFGPGTRLTVT.

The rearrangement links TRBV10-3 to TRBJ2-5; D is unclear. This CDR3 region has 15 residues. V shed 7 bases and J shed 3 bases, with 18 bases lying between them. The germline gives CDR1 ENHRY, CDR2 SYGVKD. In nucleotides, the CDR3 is TGTGCCATCAATACCAAAGCCGGAACTAAAGAGACCCAGTACTTC. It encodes CAINTKAGTKETQYF.

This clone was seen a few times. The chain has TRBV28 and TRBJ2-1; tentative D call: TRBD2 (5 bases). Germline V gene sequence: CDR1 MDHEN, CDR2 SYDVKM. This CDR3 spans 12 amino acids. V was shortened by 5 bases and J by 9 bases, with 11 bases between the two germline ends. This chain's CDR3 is CASSRFGGEQFF. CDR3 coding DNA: TGTGCCAGCAGTCGCTTTGGAGGTGAGCAGTTCTTC.

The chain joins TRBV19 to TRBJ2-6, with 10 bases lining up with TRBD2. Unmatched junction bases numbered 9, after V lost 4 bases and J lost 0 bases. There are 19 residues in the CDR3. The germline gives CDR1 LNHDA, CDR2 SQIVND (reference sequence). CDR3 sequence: CASSTRLAGVGSGANVLTF. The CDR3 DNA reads TGTGCCAGTAGTACCCGACTAGCGGGTGTTGGCTCTGGGGCCAACGTCCTGACTTTC. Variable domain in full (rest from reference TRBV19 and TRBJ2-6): DGGITQSPKYLFRKEGQNVTLSCEQNLNHDAMYWYRQDPGQGLRLIYYSQIVNDFQKGDIAEGYSVSREKKESFPLTVTSAQKNPTAFYLCASSTRLAGVGSGANVLTFGAGSRLTVL.

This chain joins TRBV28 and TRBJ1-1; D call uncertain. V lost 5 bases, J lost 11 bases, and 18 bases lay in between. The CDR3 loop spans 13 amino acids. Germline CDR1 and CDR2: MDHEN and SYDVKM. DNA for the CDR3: TGTGCCAGCAGTAGGGAGGCAGGTAATACGGCTTTCTTT. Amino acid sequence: CASSREAGNTAFF. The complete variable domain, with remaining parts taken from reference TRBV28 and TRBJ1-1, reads DVKVTQSSRYLVKRTGEKVFLECVQDMDHENMFWYRQDPGLGLRLIYFSYDVKMKEKGDIPEGYSVSREKKERFSLILESASTNQTSMYLCASSREAGNTAFFGQGTRLTVV.

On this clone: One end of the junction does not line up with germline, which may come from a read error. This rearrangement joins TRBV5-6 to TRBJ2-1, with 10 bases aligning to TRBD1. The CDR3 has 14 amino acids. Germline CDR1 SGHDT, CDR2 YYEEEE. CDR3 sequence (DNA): TGTGCCAGCAGCTGGGACAGGGGTCGACTAGCTGATCTCTTC. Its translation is CASSWDRGRLADLF.

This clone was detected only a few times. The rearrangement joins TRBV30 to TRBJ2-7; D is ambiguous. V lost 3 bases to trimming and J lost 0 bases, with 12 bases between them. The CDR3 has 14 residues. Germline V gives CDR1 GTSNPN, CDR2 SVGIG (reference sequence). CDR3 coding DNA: TGTGCCTGGAGGTTCGCAGGAAACTCCTACGAGCAGTACTTC. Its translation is CAWRFAGNSYEQYF.

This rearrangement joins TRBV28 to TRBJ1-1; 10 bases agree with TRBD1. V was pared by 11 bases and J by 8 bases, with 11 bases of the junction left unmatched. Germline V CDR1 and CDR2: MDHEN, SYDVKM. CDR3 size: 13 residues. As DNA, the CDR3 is TGTGCCCACCGGGACAGGGGAACAACCGAAGCTTTCTTT. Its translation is CAHRDRGTTEAFF.

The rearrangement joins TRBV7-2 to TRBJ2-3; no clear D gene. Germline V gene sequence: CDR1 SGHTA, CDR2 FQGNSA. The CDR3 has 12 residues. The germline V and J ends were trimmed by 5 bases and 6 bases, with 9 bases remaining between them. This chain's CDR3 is CASSDTPDTQYF. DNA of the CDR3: TGTGCCAGCAGCGACACACCGGATACGCAGTATTTT.

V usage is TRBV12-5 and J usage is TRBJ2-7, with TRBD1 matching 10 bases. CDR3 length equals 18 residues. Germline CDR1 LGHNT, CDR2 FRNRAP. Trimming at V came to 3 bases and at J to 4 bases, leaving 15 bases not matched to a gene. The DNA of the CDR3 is TGTGCTAGTGGTTTTGAACTCACCCGGGACAGGGGATTTTACGAGCAGTACTTC. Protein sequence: CASGFELTRDRGFYEQYF. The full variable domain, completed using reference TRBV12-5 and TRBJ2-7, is DARVTQTPRHKVTEMGQEVTMRCQPILGHNTVFWYRQTMMQGLELLAYFRNRAPLDDSGMPKDRFSAEMPDATLATLKIQPSEPRDSAVYFCASGFELTRDRGFYEQYFGPGTRLTVT.

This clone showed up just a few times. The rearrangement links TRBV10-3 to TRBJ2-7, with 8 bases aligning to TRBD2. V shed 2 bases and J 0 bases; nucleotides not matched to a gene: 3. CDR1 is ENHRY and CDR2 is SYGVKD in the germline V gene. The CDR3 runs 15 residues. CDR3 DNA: TGTGCCATCAGTGAGAGTAGCGGGAACTCCTACGAGCAGTACTTC. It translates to CAISESSGNSYEQYF.

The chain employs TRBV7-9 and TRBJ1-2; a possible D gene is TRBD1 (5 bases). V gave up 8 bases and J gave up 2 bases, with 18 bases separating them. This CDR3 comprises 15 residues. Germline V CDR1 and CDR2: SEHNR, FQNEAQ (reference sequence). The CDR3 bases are TGTGCCAGCCTCCTCTCGGGGGGTGCGAACTATGGCTACACCTTC. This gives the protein CASLLSGGANYGYTF.

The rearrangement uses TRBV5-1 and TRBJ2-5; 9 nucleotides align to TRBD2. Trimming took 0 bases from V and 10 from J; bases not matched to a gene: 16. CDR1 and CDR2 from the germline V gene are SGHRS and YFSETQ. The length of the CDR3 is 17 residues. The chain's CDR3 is CASSLVSSGALGRSQYF. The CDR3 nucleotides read TGCGCCAGCAGCTTGGTGTCTAGCGGGGCTTTAGGGAGAAGCCAGTACTTC. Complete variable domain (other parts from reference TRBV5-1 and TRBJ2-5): KAGVTQTPRYLIKTRGQQVTLSCSPISGHRSVSWYQQTPGQGLQFLFEYFSETQRNKGNFPGRFSGRQFSNSRSEMNVSTLELGDSALYLCASSLVSSGALGRSQYFGPGTRLLVL.

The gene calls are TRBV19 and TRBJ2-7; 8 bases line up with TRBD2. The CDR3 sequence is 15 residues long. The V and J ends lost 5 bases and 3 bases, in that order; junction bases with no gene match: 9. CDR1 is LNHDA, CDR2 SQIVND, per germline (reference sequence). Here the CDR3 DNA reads TGTGCCAGTAGTTTATTTAGCGGGACGAGCTACGAGCAGTACTTC. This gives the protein CASSLFSGTSYEQYF.

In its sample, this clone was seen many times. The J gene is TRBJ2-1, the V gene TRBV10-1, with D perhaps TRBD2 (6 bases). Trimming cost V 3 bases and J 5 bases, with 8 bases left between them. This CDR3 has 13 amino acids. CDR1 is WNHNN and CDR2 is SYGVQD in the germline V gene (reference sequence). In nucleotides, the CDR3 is TGCGCCAGCAGTGATCGGGAGCACAATGAGCAGTTCTTC. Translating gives CASSDREHNEQFF.

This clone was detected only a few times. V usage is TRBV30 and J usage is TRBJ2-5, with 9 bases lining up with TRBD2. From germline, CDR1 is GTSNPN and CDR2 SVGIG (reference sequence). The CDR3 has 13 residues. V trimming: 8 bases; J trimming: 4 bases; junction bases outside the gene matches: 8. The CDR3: CAQRGGGTETQYF. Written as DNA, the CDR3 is TGTGCCCAACGCGGGGGGGGCACAGAGACCCAGTACTTC.

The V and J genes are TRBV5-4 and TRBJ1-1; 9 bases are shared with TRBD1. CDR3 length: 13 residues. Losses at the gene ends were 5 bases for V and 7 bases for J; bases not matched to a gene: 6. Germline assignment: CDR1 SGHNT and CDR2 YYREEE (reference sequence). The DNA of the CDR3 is TGTGCCAGCAGATACGGGACAGGGAATGAAGCTTTCTTT. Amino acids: CASRYGTGNEAFF.

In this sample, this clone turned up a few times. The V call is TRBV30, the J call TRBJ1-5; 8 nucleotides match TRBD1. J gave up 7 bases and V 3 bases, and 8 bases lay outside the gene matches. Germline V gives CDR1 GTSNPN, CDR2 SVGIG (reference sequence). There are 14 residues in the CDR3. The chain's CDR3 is CAWSQTGDGQPQHF. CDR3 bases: TGTGCCTGGAGCCAGACAGGGGACGGCCAGCCCCAGCATTTT.

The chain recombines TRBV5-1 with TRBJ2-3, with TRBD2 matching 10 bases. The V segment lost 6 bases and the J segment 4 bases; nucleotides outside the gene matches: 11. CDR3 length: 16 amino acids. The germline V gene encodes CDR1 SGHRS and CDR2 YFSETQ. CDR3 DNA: TGCGCCAGCAAATTGGGCCTAGCGGGAGCCCCAGATACGCAGTATTTT. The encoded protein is CASKLGLAGAPDTQYF.

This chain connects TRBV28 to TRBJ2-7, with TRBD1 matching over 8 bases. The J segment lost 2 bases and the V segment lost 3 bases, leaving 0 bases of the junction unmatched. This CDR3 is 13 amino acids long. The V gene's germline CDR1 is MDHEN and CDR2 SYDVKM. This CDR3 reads CASSLTGAYEQYF. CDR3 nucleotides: TGTGCCAGCAGTTTGACAGGGGCCTACGAGCAGTACTTC.

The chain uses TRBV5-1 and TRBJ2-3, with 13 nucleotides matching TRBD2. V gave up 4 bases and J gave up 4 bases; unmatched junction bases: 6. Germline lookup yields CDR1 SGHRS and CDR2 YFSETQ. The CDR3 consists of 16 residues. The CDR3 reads CASSQRLAGGSDTQYF. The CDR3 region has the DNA TGCGCCAGCAGCCAGCGACTAGCGGGAGGCTCAGATACGCAGTATTTT.

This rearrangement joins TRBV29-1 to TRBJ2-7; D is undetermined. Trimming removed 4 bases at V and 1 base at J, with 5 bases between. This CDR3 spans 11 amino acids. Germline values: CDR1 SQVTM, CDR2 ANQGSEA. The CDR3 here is CSVGVSYEQYF. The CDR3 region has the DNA TGCAGCGTTGGAGTGTCCTACGAGCAGTACTTC.

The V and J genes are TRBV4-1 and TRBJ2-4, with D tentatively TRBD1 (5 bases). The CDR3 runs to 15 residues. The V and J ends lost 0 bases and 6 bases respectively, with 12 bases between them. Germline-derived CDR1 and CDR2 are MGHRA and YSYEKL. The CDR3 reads CASSQDQVRANIQYF. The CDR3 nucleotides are TGCGCCAGCAGCCAAGATCAGGTCAGGGCAAACATTCAGTACTTC.

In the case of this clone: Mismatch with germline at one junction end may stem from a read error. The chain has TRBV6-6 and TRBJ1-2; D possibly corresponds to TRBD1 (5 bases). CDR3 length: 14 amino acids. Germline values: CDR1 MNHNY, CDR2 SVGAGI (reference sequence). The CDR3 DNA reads TGTGCCAGCAGTTACCTAGGGGAAGAACATGGCTGCACCTTC. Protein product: CASSYLGEEHGCTF.

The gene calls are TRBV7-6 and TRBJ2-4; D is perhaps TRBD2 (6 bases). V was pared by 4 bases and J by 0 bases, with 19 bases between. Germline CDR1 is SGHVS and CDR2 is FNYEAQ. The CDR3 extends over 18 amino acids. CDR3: CASSSSPSAGIAKNIQYF. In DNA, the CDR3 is TGTGCCAGCAGCTCCTCCCCTAGCGCCGGGATAGCCAAAAACATTCAGTACTTC.

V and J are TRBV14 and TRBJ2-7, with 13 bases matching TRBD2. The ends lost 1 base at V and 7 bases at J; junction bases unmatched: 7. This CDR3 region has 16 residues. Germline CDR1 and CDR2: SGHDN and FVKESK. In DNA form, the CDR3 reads TGTGCCAGCAGCCAAGCCCCGGGACTAGCGGGGTGGGAGCAGTACTTC. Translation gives CASSQAPGLAGWEQYF.